The 27 T cell receptor beta chains below all came from one sample that was sequenced in a study of OX40 agonist ivuxolimab in advanced cancers. Generated by immunoSEQ multiplex PCR, the TCRdb table keeps only in-frame clones and is missing some. The sample yields roughly 76,000 clones, 80% to 90% seen once. Sequences were derived from CD4+ or CD8+ T cells sorted from blood, sampled in a trial of the OX40 agonist ivuxolimab. The receptors come from an adult with an advanced solid tumor such as melanoma, head and neck, liver or kidney cancer.

The DNA for the CDR3 is TGTGCCAGCACTGATAGGACCGCCGGAATTCCCCAGCATTTT. Translation gives CASTDRTAGIPQHF. The chain combines TRBV2 with TRBJ1-5; D is ambiguous. The germline CDR1 and CDR2 sequences are SNHLY and FYNNEI. There are 14 residues in the CDR3. V shed 7 bases and J shed 10 bases, with 20 bases lying between them.

This chain links TRBV27 with TRBJ1-4; possible D gene TRBD1, 5 bases. The CDR3 has 16 residues. Trimming left V 3 bases short and J 7 bases short, with 18 bases between. CDR1 is MNHEY and CDR2 is SMNVEV in the germline V gene (reference sequence). This chain's CDR3 is CASSFVRDPSSEKLFF. CDR3 sequence (DNA): TGTGCCAGCAGTTTTGTTAGGGACCCAAGTTCTGAAAAACTGTTTTTT.

V and J are TRBV7-9 and TRBJ1-4; D not resolved. CDR1 is SEHNR, CDR2 FQNEAQ, per germline (reference sequence). V gave up 1 base and J gave up 0 bases, with 9 bases separating them. The CDR3 is 16 residues long. In DNA, the CDR3 is TGTGCCAGCAGCTTAGTCTGGGGATCAACTAATGAAAAACTGTTTTTT. Its translation is CASSLVWGSTNEKLFF.

The rearrangement joins TRBV5-1 to TRBJ2-2; tentatively, D is TRBD2 (5 bases). Germline V gene sequence: CDR1 SGHRS, CDR2 YFSETQ. V dropped 4 bases and J dropped 2 bases, with 12 bases sitting between them. The CDR3 is made up of 15 amino acids. The chain's CDR3 is CASSGGSANTGELFF. Written as DNA, the CDR3 is TGCGCCAGCAGCGGAGGTAGCGCCAACACCGGGGAGCTGTTTTTT.

As concerns this clone: A junction end diverges from the germline sequence, so it may reflect a read error. The chain carries TRBV6-1 and TRBJ2-3; perhaps TRBD1 as D (5 bases). The CDR3 runs to 13 residues. Germline V gives CDR1 MNHNS, CDR2 SASEGT. The CDR3 sequence is CASWGWGSDAQYF. The CDR3 coding sequence is TGTGCCAGCTGGGGCTGGGGTTCAGATGCGCAGTATTTT.

The gene calls are TRBV19 and TRBJ1-2; unclear D gene. The CDR3 has 12 amino acids. Germline-derived CDR1 and CDR2 are LNHDA and SQIVND (reference sequence). Trimming removed 5 bases at V and 4 bases at J, with 8 bases between. The CDR3 region has the DNA TGTGCCAGTAGTGAGGGCTTCTATGGCTACACCTTC. Residues: CASSEGFYGYTF.

This chain connects TRBV11-1 to TRBJ2-1; D gene unclear. CDR1 SGHAT and CDR2 FQDESV come from the germline V gene (reference sequence). The CDR3 sequence is 15 residues long. Trimming removed 0 bases from V and 6 bases from J, with 12 bases in between. CDR3 bases: TGTGCCAGCAGCTTAGCGTCAGCCTACCCCAATGAGCAGTTCTTC. Amino acids: CASSLASAYPNEQFF.

J is TRBJ1-2 and V is TRBV6-5; D might be TRBD1 (6 bases). From germline, CDR1 is MNHEY and CDR2 SVGAGI. With 6 bases removed from V and 2 bases from J, the gap between germline ends came to 13 bases. There are 14 residues in the CDR3. The CDR3 protein is CASRSTGTNYGYTF. CDR3 DNA: TGTGCCAGCAGATCGACCGGGACAAACTATGGCTACACCTTC.

This sequence joins TRBV30 and TRBJ1-5; D is undetermined. This CDR3 region has 13 residues. Germline V gives CDR1 GTSNPN, CDR2 SVGIG (reference sequence). V was pared by 1 base and J by 1 base, with 5 bases between. The CDR3 sequence is CAWSEGSNQPQHF. The DNA of the CDR3 is TGTGCCTGGAGTGAGGGAAGCAATCAGCCCCAGCATTTT.

This chain joins TRBV4-2 and TRBJ1-1; TRBD1 aligns across 11 bases. Looked up from germline, CDR1 is LGHNA and CDR2 is YNFKEQ. The CDR3 contains 15 residues. The V and J ends lost 4 bases and 5 bases, in that order; junction bases with no gene match: 6. As DNA, the CDR3 is TGTGCCAGCAGCCTCGGACAGGGGGCGGGTACTGAAGCTTTCTTT. Translated, it gives CASSLGQGAGTEAFF.

The chain joins TRBV28 to TRBJ1-4, with TRBD1 as a possible D gene (6 bases). CDR1 and CDR2 from the germline V gene are MDHEN and SYDVKM. Trimming took 8 bases from V and 8 from J, leaving 30 bases between them. This CDR3 has 18 residues. The DNA for the CDR3 is TGTGCCAGCCGACCAAGGACAGTGAGTCTTAGCAGTAAAGAAAAACTGTTTTTT. Its translation is CASRPRTVSLSSKEKLFF.

This clone was detected only a few times. V is TRBV9 and J is TRBJ1-5; D gene uncertain. Trimming shortened V by 1 base and J by 1 base, and 9 bases separated the two germline ends. This CDR3 is 15 amino acids long. Germline loops: CDR1 SGDLS, CDR2 YYNGEE. CDR3 residues: CASSVSPGSNQPQHF. CDR3 DNA sequence: TGTGCCAGCAGCGTATCCCCAGGCAGCAATCAGCCCCAGCATTTT.

The V and J genes are TRBV28 and TRBJ1-5, with D possibly being TRBD1 (5 bases). Trimming took off 2 bases at V and 6 bases at J, with 5 bases between the two ends. The germline gives CDR1 MDHEN, CDR2 SYDVKM. CDR3 length: 12 residues. CDR3 region: CASSLRGQPQHF. The CDR3 DNA follows: TGTGCCAGCAGTTTAAGGGGTCAGCCCCAGCATTTT.

The chain combines TRBV5-4 with TRBJ2-3; D call uncertain. Germline V gives CDR1 SGHNT, CDR2 YYREEE (reference sequence). The V and J ends lost 0 bases and 2 bases respectively, with 4 bases between them. This CDR3 is 13 amino acids long. CDR3 residues: CASSLAHTDTQYF. In DNA, the CDR3 is TGTGCCAGCAGCTTGGCCCACACAGATACGCAGTATTTT.

This clone was observed a handful of times. CDR3 region: CASSPLYQGAEGANVLTF. DNA for the CDR3: TGTGCCAGCTCACCACTCTATCAGGGGGCGGAAGGGGCCAACGTCCTGACTTTC. The chain combines TRBV18 with TRBJ2-6; TRBD1 agrees at 8 bases. V lost 1 base to trimming and J lost 4 bases; unmatched junction nucleotides: 9. This CDR3 is 18 amino acids long. Germline values: CDR1 KGHSH, CDR2 LQKENI.

This clone appeared once. The V and J genes are TRBV9 and TRBJ2-5; D is ambiguous. The CDR3 consists of 13 residues. Deletions cut 2 bases from V and 0 bases from J, with 5 bases between. Germline loops: CDR1 SGDLS, CDR2 YYNGEE. The CDR3 loop is CASSVDHQETQYF. The CDR3 DNA reads TGTGCCAGCAGCGTTGATCACCAAGAGACCCAGTACTTC.

The chain employs TRBV30 and TRBJ2-4; D is unresolved. CDR3 length: 13 residues. V lost 5 bases and J 0 bases, leaving 8 bases between the germline ends. CDR1 is GTSNPN and CDR2 is SVGIG in the germline V gene (reference sequence). As DNA, the CDR3 is TGTGCCTGGGGTGGGCTAGCCAAAAACATTCAGTACTTC. It specifies CAWGGLAKNIQYF.

For the CDR3, the DNA is TGTGCCAGCGTAAAGGACAGGGCCTCCTACAATGAGCAGTTCTTC. Its protein product is CASVKDRASYNEQFF. The chain links TRBV6-1 to TRBJ2-1, with 8 bases fitting TRBD1. This CDR3 is built from 15 residues. J was trimmed by 0 bases and V by 8 bases; bases with no gene match: 6. In germline, CDR1 is MNHNS, CDR2 SASEGT.

This clone was counted a single time. The chain combines TRBV5-6 with TRBJ1-3, with D possibly being TRBD1 (6 bases). This CDR3 is 14 amino acids long. Trimming removed 1 base at V and 4 bases at J, with 9 bases between. The germline V gene encodes CDR1 SGHDT and CDR2 YYEEEE. The CDR3: CASSLRGLGNTIYF. DNA of the CDR3: TGTGCCAGCAGCTTGCGGGGGCTCGGAAACACCATATATTTT. The complete variable domain, with remaining parts taken from reference TRBV5-6 and TRBJ1-3, reads DAGVTQSPTHLIKTRGQQVTLRCSPKSGHDTVSWYQQALGQGPQFIFQYYEEEERQRGNFPDRFSGHQFPNYSSELNVNALLLGDSALYLCASSLRGLGNTIYFGEGSWLTVV.

The chain's CDR3 is CASSSVTGGMSPLHF. The DNA of the CDR3 is TGCGCCAGCAGCTCGGTTACAGGGGGGATGTCACCCCTCCACTTT. The V and J genes are TRBV5-1 and TRBJ1-6; TRBD1 matches at 8 bases. This CDR3 has 15 residues. Germline CDR1 and CDR2: SGHRS and YFSETQ. With 3 bases clipped from V and 10 bases from J, the junction kept 9 bases outside the gene matches.

This clone has just one count. The chain employs TRBV19 and TRBJ2-5; 9 nucleotides match TRBD1. Germline trimming cut 5 bases from V and 5 bases from J; bases unmatched to any gene: 6. Germline CDR1 and CDR2: LNHDA and SQIVND (reference sequence). The CDR3 covers 14 residues. CDR3 amino acids: CASSLQQGAETQYF. The CDR3 region has the DNA TGTGCCAGTAGTTTACAACAGGGGGCCGAGACCCAGTACTTC.

The genes are TRBV7-8 and TRBJ1-2, with 7 bases fitting TRBD1. The CDR3 is 15 amino acids. CDR1 is SGHVS and CDR2 is FQNEAQ in the germline V gene. With 5 bases clipped from V and 1 base from J, the junction kept 7 bases outside the gene matches. The CDR3 region has the DNA TGTGCCAGCAGCCCGAGCGGGACAGATAACTATGGCTACACCTTC. Its protein product is CASSPSGTDNYGYTF. Looking up the rest from reference TRBV7-8 and TRBJ1-2 gives the full variable domain: GAGVSQSPRYKVAKRGQDVALRCDPISGHVSLFWYQQALGQGPEFLTYFQNEAQLDKSGLPSDRFFAERPEGSVSTLKIQRTQQEDSAVYLCASSPSGTDNYGYTFGSGTRLTVV.

The chain couples TRBV6-1 to TRBJ2-2, with 9 bases matching TRBD1. Germline V CDR1 and CDR2: MNHNS, SASEGT. V shed 1 base and J 7 bases; nucleotides not matched to a gene: 4. This CDR3 spans 15 amino acids. As DNA, the CDR3 is TGTGCCAGCAGTGAAGACAGGGGGCTTGTCGGGGAGCTGTTTTTT. It specifies CASSEDRGLVGELFF.

V and J are TRBV19 and TRBJ2-5; 11 bases agree with TRBD2. Germline V gives CDR1 LNHDA, CDR2 SQIVND (reference sequence). The V segment lost 9 bases and the J segment 3 bases; nucleotides outside the gene matches: 18. This CDR3 has 18 amino acids. The CDR3, as DNA: TGTGCCAGCCCCTCAGAAGGGGATAGCGGGAGGGCCGAAGAGACCCAGTACTTC. Its translation is CASPSEGDSGRAEETQYF.

The J gene is TRBJ1-1, the V gene TRBV29-1; 9 nucleotides agree with TRBD1. The CDR3 has 15 residues. The germline gives CDR1 SQVTM, CDR2 ANQGSEA. V was pared by 6 bases and J by 5 bases, with 13 bases of the junction left unmatched. CDR3 nucleotide sequence: TGCAGCGTCGTTGGTACAGGGGGCCGTGAAACTGAAGCTTTCTTT. Translated: CSVVGTGGRETEAFF.

This clone was picked up a small number of times. The chain uses TRBV5-1 and TRBJ1-1; 8 nucleotides line up with TRBD1. Germline V gives CDR1 SGHRS, CDR2 YFSETQ. The CDR3 length is 13 residues. After removal of 4 bases from V and 5 bases from J, the junction contained 4 bases not matched to a gene. CDR3 coding DNA: TGCGCCAGCAGCGGACAGGGTAGGACTGAAGCTTTCTTT. Protein product: CASSGQGRTEAFF.

A few counts support this clone. This chain uses TRBV27 with TRBJ2-2; tentatively, D is TRBD2 (6 bases). The V gene's germline CDR1 is MNHEY and CDR2 SMNVEV (reference sequence). V lost 5 bases and J lost 7, with 14 bases in between. The CDR3 length is 14 residues. The CDR3 DNA reads as TGTGCCAGCAGTGAAAATGGGGGAGGCGGGGAGCTGTTTTTT. It translates to CASSENGGGGELFF.